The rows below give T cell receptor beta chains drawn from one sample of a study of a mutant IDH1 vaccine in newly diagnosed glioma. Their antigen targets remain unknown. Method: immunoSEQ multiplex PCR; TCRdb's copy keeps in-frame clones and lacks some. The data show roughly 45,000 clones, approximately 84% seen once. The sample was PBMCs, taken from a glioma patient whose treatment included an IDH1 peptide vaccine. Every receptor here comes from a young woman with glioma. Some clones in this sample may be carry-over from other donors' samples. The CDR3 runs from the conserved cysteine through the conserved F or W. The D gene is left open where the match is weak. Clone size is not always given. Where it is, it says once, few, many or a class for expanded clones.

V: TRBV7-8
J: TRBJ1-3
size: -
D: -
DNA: TGTGCCAGCAGCGCCTACAGGTTCCCTGGAAACACCATATATTTT
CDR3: CASSAYRFPGNTIYF

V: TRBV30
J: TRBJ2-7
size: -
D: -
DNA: TGTGCCTGGAGTGTGGGGGTCTACGAGCAGTACTTC
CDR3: CAWSVGVYEQYF

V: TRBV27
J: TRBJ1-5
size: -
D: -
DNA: TGTGCCAGCAGGCTTGGTCAGCCCCAGCATTTT
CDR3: CASRLGQPQHF

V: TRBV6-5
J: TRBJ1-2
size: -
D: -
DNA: TGTGCCAGCAGCGAAACAAACTATGGCTACACCTTC
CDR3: CASSETNYGYTF

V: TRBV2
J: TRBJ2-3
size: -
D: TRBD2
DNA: TGTGCCAGCAGTGAACCGGGAGGTCTGCCCACAGATACGCAGTATTTT
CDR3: CASSEPGGLPTDTQYF

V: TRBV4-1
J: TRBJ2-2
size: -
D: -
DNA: TGCGCCAGCAGCCACCCCGGGACCTTGAACACCGGGGAGCTGTTTTTT
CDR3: CASSHPGTLNTGELFF

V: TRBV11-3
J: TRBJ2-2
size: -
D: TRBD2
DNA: TGTGCCAGCAGCTTAGGGCTAGCGGGAGTAGACGGGGAGCTGTTTTTT
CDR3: CASSLGLAGVDGELFF

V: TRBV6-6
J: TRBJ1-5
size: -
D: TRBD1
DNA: TGTGCCAGCAGACTAACCGGGACAGGGGGCGGTCAGCCCCAGCATTTT
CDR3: CASRLTGTGGGQPQHF

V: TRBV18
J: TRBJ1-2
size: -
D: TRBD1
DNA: TGTGCCAGCTCACTTCGGACAGGTCTCGATGGCTACACCTTC
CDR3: CASSLRTGLDGYTF

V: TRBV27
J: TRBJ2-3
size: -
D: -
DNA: TGTGCCAGCGGTATGAGGCACCTCGTCACCCGCACAGATACGCAGTATTTT
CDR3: CASGMRHLVTRTDTQYF

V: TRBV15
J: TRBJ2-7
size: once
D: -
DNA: TGTGCCACCAGCAGAGATCAGGGCTACTACGAGCAGTACTTC
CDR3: CATSRDQGYYEQYF

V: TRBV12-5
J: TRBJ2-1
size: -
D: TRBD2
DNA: TGTGCTAGTGGTTTGGTACTAGGCGGGAGGGCCAATGAGCAGTTCTTC
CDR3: CASGLVLGGRANEQFF

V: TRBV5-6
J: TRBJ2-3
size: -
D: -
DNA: TGTGCCAGCAGTTCTGCCAGGGGGGCTAGCACAGATACGCAGTATTTT
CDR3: CASSSARGASTDTQYF

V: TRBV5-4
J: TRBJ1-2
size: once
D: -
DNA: TGTGCCAGCAGCCTATTAGGGGGGGGCTACACCTTC
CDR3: CASSLLGGGYTF

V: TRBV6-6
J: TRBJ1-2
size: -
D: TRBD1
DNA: TGTGCCAGCAGTACGGACAGGGGGGCTAACTATGGCTACACCTTC
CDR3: CASSTDRGANYGYTF

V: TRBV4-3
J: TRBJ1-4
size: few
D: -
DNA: TGCGCCAGCAGCCAAGAAATCCCCGGAAATAATGAAAAACTGTTTTTT
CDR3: CASSQEIPGNNEKLFF

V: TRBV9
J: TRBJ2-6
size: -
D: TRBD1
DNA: TGTGCCAGCAGCGTCCGACAGGGGAGAGGGGCCAACGTCCTGACTTTC
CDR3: CASSVRQGRGANVLTF

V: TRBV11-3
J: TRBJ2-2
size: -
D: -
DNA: TGTGCCAGCAGCTCTTCGGGTGTCACCGGGGAGCTGTTTTTT
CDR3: CASSSSGVTGELFF

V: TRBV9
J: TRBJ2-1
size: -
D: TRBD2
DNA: TGTGCCAGCAGCGTAGACGGGACTAGCGGTAATGAGCAGTTCTTC
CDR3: CASSVDGTSGNEQFF

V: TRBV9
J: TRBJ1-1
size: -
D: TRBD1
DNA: TGTGCCAGCAGCGTGGCGACAGGGGGGTTCACTGAAGCTTTCTTT
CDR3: CASSVATGGFTEAFF

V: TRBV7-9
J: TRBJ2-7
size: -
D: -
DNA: TGTGCCAGCAGCTTTGGGGGGCTGCACGAGCAGTACTTC
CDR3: CASSFGGLHEQYF

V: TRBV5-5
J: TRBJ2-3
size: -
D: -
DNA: TGTGCCAGCAGCCCCCTTTCTGCAGATCCGCAGTATTTT
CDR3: CASSPLSADPQYF

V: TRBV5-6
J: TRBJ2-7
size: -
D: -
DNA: TGTGCCAGCAGCCTGGGGGGCCGAGAGCAGTACTTC
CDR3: CASSLGGREQYF

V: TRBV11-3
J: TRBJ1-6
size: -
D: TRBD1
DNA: TGTGCCAGCAGCACAGGGGCGGCCGGGGGATCACCCCTCCACTTT
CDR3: CASSTGAAGGSPLHF

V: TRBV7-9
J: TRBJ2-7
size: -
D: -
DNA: TGTGCCAGCAGCTCCACCTACGAGCAGTACTTC
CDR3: CASSSTYEQYF

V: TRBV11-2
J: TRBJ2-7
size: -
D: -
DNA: TGTGCCAGCAGCCTTAGTGGTTTGCGGGGGCTATACGAGCAGTACTTC
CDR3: CASSLSGLRGLYEQYF

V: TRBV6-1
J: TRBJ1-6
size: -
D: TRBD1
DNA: TGTGCCAGCAGTGAATCGGGACAGTATAATTCACCCCTCCACTTT
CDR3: CASSESGQYNSPLHF

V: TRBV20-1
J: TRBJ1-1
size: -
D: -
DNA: TGCAGTGCCAAAGGTGCCAGGGAAGCTTTCTTT
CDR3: CSAKGAREAFF

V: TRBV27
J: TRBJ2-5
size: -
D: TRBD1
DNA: TGTGCCAGCGGAAGGGTAGGGGGCGCCGAGACCCAGTACTTC
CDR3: CASGRVGGAETQYF

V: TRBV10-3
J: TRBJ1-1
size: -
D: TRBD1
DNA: TGTGCCATCAGTGGGGGACAGGGGACCTCTGAAGCTTTCTTT
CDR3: CAISGGQGTSEAFF

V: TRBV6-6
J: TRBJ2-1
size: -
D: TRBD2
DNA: TGTGCCAGCAGTATGACTAGCGGGAGCCCCCGGCAGTTCTTC
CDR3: CASSMTSGSPRQFF

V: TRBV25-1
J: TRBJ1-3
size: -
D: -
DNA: TGTGCCAGCAGTCCGAGGGTCCTCTCTGGAAACACCATATATTTT
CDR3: CASSPRVLSGNTIYF

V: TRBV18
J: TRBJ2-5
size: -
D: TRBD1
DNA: TGTGCCAGCTCACCCTACAGGGGGCAGGGCCCTCAAGAGACCCAGTACTTC
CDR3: CASSPYRGQGPQETQYF

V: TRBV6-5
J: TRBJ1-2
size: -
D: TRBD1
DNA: TGTGCCAGCCGGGGAGCGGGACAGGGAAAAGGCTACACCTTC
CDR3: CASRGAGQGKGYTF

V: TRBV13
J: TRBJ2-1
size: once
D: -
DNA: TGTGCCAGCAGCTTAGTCCTCTACAATGAGCAGTTCTTC
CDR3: CASSLVLYNEQFF

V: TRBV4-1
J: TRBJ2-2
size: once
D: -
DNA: TGCGCCAGCAGCCCCGGGAGTCTGTCTCCCGCGAACACCGGGGAGCTGTTTTTT
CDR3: CASSPGSLSPANTGELFF